This passage covers 4 T cell receptor beta chains from one sample sequenced in a study of a mutant IDH1 vaccine in newly diagnosed glioma. Which antigens these TCRs recognize remains unknown. The time point: week 11, during vaccination. Vaccination comprised doses that each held 300 ug of mutant IDH1 20-mer peptide, plus topical imiquimod. Method: immunoSEQ multiplex PCR; TCRdb's copy keeps in-frame clones and lacks some. This table holds tens of thousands of clones, less than 90% found once. The sample consisted of PBMCs, taken from a glioma patient whose treatment included an IDH1 peptide vaccine. Source of these receptors: a man aged 40-49 years with glioma.

The rearrangement joins TRBV6-6 to TRBJ2-7; tentatively, D is TRBD1 or TRBD2 (5 bases each). The CDR3 contains 14 residues. Per germline, CDR1 MNHNY and CDR2 SVGAGI (reference sequence). The germline V and J ends were trimmed by 2 bases and 7 bases, with 15 bases remaining between them. The CDR3 protein is CASSYNPGTEEQYF. The CDR3 DNA follows: TGTGCCAGCAGTTACAATCCAGGGACGGAGGAGCAGTACTTC.

The chain joins TRBV5-4 to TRBJ2-2, with D uncertain. Trimming shortened V by 4 bases and J by 0 bases, and 10 bases separated the two germline ends. The CDR3 runs 15 residues. Germline CDR1 SGHNT, CDR2 YYREEE (reference sequence). CDR3 protein: CASSPPYSNTGELFF. DNA for the CDR3: TGTGCCAGCAGCCCTCCCTACTCGAACACCGGGGAGCTGTTTTTT.

The rearrangement joins TRBV4-1 to TRBJ2-3; 16 bases agree with TRBD2. Germline lookup yields CDR1 MGHRA and CDR2 YSYEKL. Losses at the gene ends were 10 bases for V and 3 bases for J; bases not matched to a gene: 10. The CDR3 consists of 17 residues. In DNA form, the CDR3 reads TGCGCCACCGGGACTAGCGGGAGGGCCGGAATGACAGATACGCAGTATTTT. Translated: CATGTSGRAGMTDTQYF.

The chain couples TRBV5-1 to TRBJ2-3; the match to TRBD1 covers 8 bases. The trim removed 4 bases at V and 4 bases at J, leaving 8 bases unmatched. CDR3 length equals 15 residues. The V gene's germline CDR1 is SGHRS and CDR2 YFSETQ. CDR3 nucleotide sequence: TGCGCCAGCAGCCCCGGACAGGGCATACCAGATACGCAGTATTTT. It encodes CASSPGQGIPDTQYF.